A selection of T cell receptor beta chains follows, all from one sample in a study of vaccination effects on CD4 cells after COVID-19. This table comes from immunoSEQ multiplex PCR, and its TCRdb copy is limited to in-frame clones, with some not included. The data show about 54,000 clones, with 80% seen just once and 2% to 3% held by the top ten. The antigens for these receptors are not known. Specimen: CD4+ T cells from PBMCs cultured with HCoV-229E spike peptides, collected before COVID-19 vaccination. These receptors originate from a human donor who received a COVID-19 vaccine. The CDR3 runs from the conserved cysteine through the conserved F or W. The order of the fields is V gene, J gene, D gene, clone size, CDR3 protein, CDR3 DNA. A D gene is named only where the DNA matches it firmly. Clone size is given for some rows only: seen once, a few or many times, or a class if the clone is expanded.

V gene: TRBV19
J gene: TRBJ1-6
D gene: -
clone size: -
CDR3 protein: CASSGAVYNSPLHF
CDR3 DNA: TGTGCCAGTAGTGGGGCAGTGTATAATTCACCCCTCCACTTT

V gene: TRBV12-3/TRBV12-4
J gene: TRBJ1-2
D gene: -
clone size: few
CDR3 protein: CASSLRGGYGYTF
CDR3 DNA: TGTGCCAGCAGTTTAAGGGGCGGCTATGGCTACACCTTC

V gene: TRBV3-1/TRBV3-2
J gene: TRBJ2-2
D gene: -
clone size: -
CDR3 protein: CASSQDRRHTGELFF
CDR3 DNA: TGTGCCAGCAGCCAAGATCGTCGTCACACCGGGGAGCTGTTTTTT

V gene: TRBV19
J gene: TRBJ1-6
D gene: TRBD1
clone size: -
CDR3 protein: CASSNRGIGGNSPLHF
CDR3 DNA: TGTGCCAGTAGTAACAGGGGAATTGGGGGCAATTCACCCCTCCACTTT

V gene: TRBV6-6
J gene: TRBJ1-2
D gene: -
clone size: -
CDR3 protein: CASSYDGQGLEGYTF
CDR3 DNA: TGTGCCAGCAGTTACGATGGGCAGGGTTTAGAAGGCTACACCTTC

V gene: TRBV7-9
J gene: TRBJ1-2
D gene: TRBD1
clone size: -
CDR3 protein: CASSEWDRADYGYTF
CDR3 DNA: TGTGCCAGCAGCGAATGGGACAGGGCGGACTATGGCTACACCTTC

V gene: TRBV5-6
J gene: TRBJ1-5
D gene: TRBD1
clone size: few
CDR3 protein: CASSLRQGFANQPQHF
CDR3 DNA: TGTGCCAGCAGCTTGAGACAGGGATTTGCAAATCAGCCCCAGCATTTT

V gene: TRBV6-4
J gene: TRBJ2-3
D gene: TRBD2
clone size: -
CDR3 protein: CASSELAGGTQYF
CDR3 DNA: TGTGCCAGCAGTGAGCTAGCGGGGGGGACGCAGTATTTT

V gene: TRBV24-1
J gene: TRBJ2-3
D gene: TRBD1
clone size: -
CDR3 protein: CATSDQQGGTDTQYF
CDR3 DNA: TGTGCCACCAGTGACCAACAGGGGGGCACAGATACGCAGTATTTT

V gene: TRBV7-8
J gene: TRBJ1-5
D gene: -
clone size: few
CDR3 protein: CASNRGAQGSGQPQHF
CDR3 DNA: TGTGCCAGCAATAGGGGGGCTCAGGGGTCGGGTCAGCCCCAGCATTTT

V gene: TRBV7-3
J gene: TRBJ1-6
D gene: -
clone size: -
CDR3 protein: CASGSSYNSPLHF
CDR3 DNA: TGTGCCAGTGGGAGCTCCTATAATTCACCCCTCCACTTT

V gene: TRBV14
J gene: TRBJ1-4
D gene: -
clone size: -
CDR3 protein: CASSQVGTTNEKLFF
CDR3 DNA: TGTGCCAGCAGCCAAGTGGGAACAACTAATGAAAAACTGTTTTTT

V gene: TRBV3-1/TRBV3-2
J gene: TRBJ1-2
D gene: TRBD1
clone size: few
CDR3 protein: CASSRRQGAGYTF
CDR3 DNA: TGTGCCAGCAGCCGAAGACAGGGGGCTGGCTACACCTTC

V gene: TRBV9
J gene: TRBJ2-1
D gene: TRBD2
clone size: -
CDR3 protein: CASSVLSGGAGEQFF
CDR3 DNA: TGTGCCAGCAGCGTTTTAAGCGGGGGGGCCGGTGAGCAGTTCTTC

V gene: TRBV14
J gene: TRBJ1-1
D gene: -
clone size: -
CDR3 protein: CASSQQQETEAFF
CDR3 DNA: TGTGCCAGCAGCCAACAACAGGAGACTGAAGCTTTCTTT

V gene: TRBV28
J gene: TRBJ2-5
D gene: -
clone size: -
CDR3 protein: CASGDGTPKETQYF
CDR3 DNA: TGTGCCAGCGGGGACGGGACTCCGAAAGAGACCCAGTACTTC

V gene: TRBV7-3
J gene: TRBJ2-2
D gene: -
clone size: few
CDR3 protein: CASSLFGLNTGELFF
CDR3 DNA: TGTGCCAGCAGCTTATTTGGCCTGAACACCGGGGAGCTGTTTTTT

V gene: TRBV5-1
J gene: TRBJ1-6
D gene: -
clone size: -
CDR3 protein: CASNTWTPLHF
CDR3 DNA: TGCGCCAGCAATACCTGGACGCCCCTCCACTTT

V gene: TRBV5-1
J gene: TRBJ2-1
D gene: -
clone size: few
CDR3 protein: CASSLAQAYNEQFF
CDR3 DNA: TGCGCCAGCAGCTTGGCCCAAGCTTACAATGAGCAGTTCTTC

V gene: TRBV6-5
J gene: TRBJ1-4
D gene: TRBD1
clone size: -
CDR3 protein: CASTEPGQGGEKLFF
CDR3 DNA: TGTGCCAGCACAGAGCCGGGACAGGGAGGAGAAAAACTGTTTTTT

V gene: TRBV2
J gene: TRBJ1-5
D gene: -
clone size: -
CDR3 protein: CASTGDFSNQPQHF
CDR3 DNA: TGTGCCAGCACAGGGGATTTTAGCAATCAGCCCCAGCATTTT

V gene: TRBV11-1
J gene: TRBJ2-5
D gene: TRBD2
clone size: -
CDR3 protein: CASSSRGLAGLETQYF
CDR3 DNA: TGTGCCAGCAGCTCCCGGGGTCTAGCGGGTCTGGAGACCCAGTACTTC

V gene: TRBV12-3/TRBV12-4
J gene: TRBJ2-3
D gene: TRBD1
clone size: -
CDR3 protein: CASSFSLGGGQYF
CDR3 DNA: TGTGCCAGCAGTTTTTCCCTAGGGGGCGGGCAGTATTTT

V gene: TRBV5-1
J gene: TRBJ2-5
D gene: TRBD2
clone size: -
CDR3 protein: CASSGVGLAKRETQYF
CDR3 DNA: TGCGCCAGCAGCGGGGTGGGACTAGCCAAGAGAGAGACCCAGTACTTC

V gene: TRBV18
J gene: TRBJ1-3
D gene: -
clone size: -
CDR3 protein: CASSRQESGNTIYF
CDR3 DNA: TGTGCCAGCTCACGTCAGGAATCGGGAAACACCATATATTTT

V gene: TRBV2
J gene: TRBJ1-1
D gene: -
clone size: -
CDR3 protein: CASSQGPRTEAFF
CDR3 DNA: TGTGCCAGCAGCCAGGGACCAAGGACTGAAGCTTTCTTT

V gene: TRBV9
J gene: TRBJ2-5
D gene: -
clone size: -
CDR3 protein: CASSVSDQETQYF
CDR3 DNA: TGTGCCAGCAGCGTGTCGGACCAAGAGACCCAGTACTTC